The present T cell receptor beta chain was sequenced within a study of blood T cells in healthy people across ages. Whole-study findings and limits: Per million T cells, TCR beta diversity dropped about linearly as age rose. Estimates based on one million T cells were treated as lower bounds.

PCR was performed a second time for roughly 7 to 12 cycles using a sample-barcoded 5' primer and a J-beta primer mix. Each CDR3 protein gets one entry after TCRdb re-called the 5' RACE reads with MiXCR. The table has about 1.5 million distinct CDR3 sequences, approximately 43% seen once. PBMCs were isolated at a quantity of at least 7 million per sample. Regarding this clonotype: Its antigen is currently unknown.

This CDR3 is built from 15 residues. The ends were cut back, 1 base at V and 0 bases at J, with 11 bases in the middle. Germline CDR1 reads SQVTM; CDR2 reads ANQGSEA. This TCR derives from a woman in her late teens or twenties in good health. The sequencing input was blood. The rearrangement joins TRBV29-1 to TRBJ2-3; no definite D call. CDR3 sequence: CSVEARTTSTDTQYF. Written as DNA, the CDR3 is TGCAGCGTTGAAGCCAGGACCACTAGCACAGATACGCAGTATTTT.